This is a list of T cell receptor beta chains from one sample in a study of human T cells and chemical hapten exposure. TCRdb reprocessed the RACE reads with MiXCR, giving one entry per CDR3 protein. This sample has roughly 39,000 distinct CDR3 sequences, with 10% to 15% found just once. The sequencing used whole blood, collected in connection with sensitization to the hapten diphenylcyclopropenone (DPC). These receptor sequences come from a woman in her thirties or forties with alopecia areata. Some clones in this sample may be carry-over from other donors' samples. Both conserved end residues are trimmed from each CDR3. Each record gives: V gene, D gene, J gene, CDR3 protein. The D gene is left open where the match is weak.

TRBV5-1,.,TRBJ2-1,ASSLDRRYNEQF
TRBV28,.,TRBJ1-5,ASSFRQFQH
TRBV29-1,TRBD2,TRBJ2-1,SVGLAGVVEQF
TRBV27,.,TRBJ2-5,ASSSGETQY
TRBV21-1,.,TRBJ1-5,ASWGYYQPQH
TRBV27,TRBD1,TRBJ2-5,ASRRARDRGRKTQY
TRBV7-9,.,TRBJ1-6,ASSLGVDRPLH
TRBV7-2,TRBD2,TRBJ2-1,ASSLSTSAYNEQF
TRBV19,.,TRBJ1-4,ASSIRIGRLANEKLF
TRBV30,TRBD1,TRBJ1-6,AWSLTGVDYNSPLH
TRBV18,.,TRBJ1-1,ASSPLESTEAF
TRBV29-1,.,TRBJ2-3,SVEDALLASTDTQY
TRBV28,.,TRBJ2-7,ATAGPPGYEQY
TRBV20-1,.,TRBJ1-5,SATPLLGKSPQH
TRBV7-9,.,TRBJ2-3,ASSRLPYGDTQY
TRBV29-1,.,TRBJ2-7,SVEGTRYEQY
TRBV5-6,.,TRBJ1-2,ASSLRSGHGYT
TRBV10-3,.,TRBJ2-7,AISSLVGDEQY
TRBV7-9,.,TRBJ2-3,ASSLVVGYTDTQY
TRBV29-1,TRBD2,TRBJ2-3,SVLGIAGGMTDTQY
TRBV4-1,.,TRBJ1-2,ASSHPSPGRGYT
TRBV7-9,.,TRBJ2-5,ASSLFGPEIETQY
TRBV9,.,TRBJ2-3,ASSVGQLATQY
TRBV6-6,TRBD1,TRBJ2-5,ASRRTGGRGETQY
TRBV29-1,.,TRBJ1-2,SVVPFANYGYT
TRBV28,TRBD1,TRBJ2-5,ASHLTGDRGTQY
TRBV5-6,.,TRBJ2-3,ASTPLGPGGTDTQY
TRBV30,TRBD1,TRBJ2-1,AWSAQGAGEQF
TRBV28,.,TRBJ2-7,ASSLRGRSYEQY
TRBV7-2,.,TRBJ1-1,ASSLVPLNTEAF
TRBV19,TRBD2,TRBJ2-1,ASSITGGPYNEQF
TRBV7-9,TRBD1,TRBJ1-2,ASSPGQGADGYT
TRBV20-1,.,TRBJ2-5,SARGGASVSQETQY
TRBV2,TRBD2,TRBJ2-1,ASSVAGDEQF
TRBV12-3/TRBV12-4,.,TRBJ2-6,ASSRRTGANVLT
TRBV4-1,.,TRBJ1-1,ASSHVGRGKGTEAF
TRBV20-1,.,TRBJ1-5,SARPLTVSQPQH
TRBV28,.,TRBJ1-6,ASSLLNGINSPLH
TRBV3-1,TRBD2,TRBJ2-5,ASSSETSGRETQY
TRBV7-9,.,TRBJ1-1,ASSETGYTEAF